A selection of T cell receptor beta chains follows, all from one sample in a study of T cell responses to AZD1222 COVID-19 vaccine. Sequencing used immunoSEQ multiplex PCR; TCRdb keeps in-frame clones, though not all of them. The sample includes roughly 110,000 clones, around 91% of them seen just once. The specimen comprised peripheral blood, sampled 28 days after the second AZD1222 dose. These receptor sequences come from an adult who received the AZD1222 COVID-19 vaccine. Each CDR3 is given with its conserved first and last residue. Fields, in order: CDR3 length, V gene, CDR3 protein.

>13|TRBV5-6
CASMGQGNSPLHF
>14|TRBV19
CASSSQGDSGPQHF
>15|TRBV7-2
CASSQQVVMNTEAFF
>15|TRBV6-5
CASEGTSGGGDTQYF
>17|TRBV4-3
CASSQLGGTDISEKLFF
>14|TRBV6-5
CATHSGTGFQPQHF
>17|TRBV28
CASSSQTTGTRNYGYTF
>14|TRBV6-5
CASSYVATPAPLHF
>13|TRBV12-3/TRBV12-4
CASSFPGMETQYF
>13|TRBV6-5
CASCRGGNQPQHF
>12|TRBV7-9
CASSSTDNEQYF
>14|TRBV19
CASSSSRGVGEAFF
>12|TRBV29-1
CSVGVGSTEAFF
>15|TRBV19
CASSYRRSSGNTIYF